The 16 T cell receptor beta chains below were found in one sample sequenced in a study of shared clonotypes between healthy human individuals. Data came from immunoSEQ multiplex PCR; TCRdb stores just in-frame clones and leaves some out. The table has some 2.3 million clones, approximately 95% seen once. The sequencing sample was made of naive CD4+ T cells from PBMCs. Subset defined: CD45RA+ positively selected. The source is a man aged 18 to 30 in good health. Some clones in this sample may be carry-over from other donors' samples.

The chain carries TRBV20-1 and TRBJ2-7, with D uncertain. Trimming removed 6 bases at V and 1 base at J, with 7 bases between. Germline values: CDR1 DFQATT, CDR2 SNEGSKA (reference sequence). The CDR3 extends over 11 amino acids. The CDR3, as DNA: TGCAGTGCAATCCCGTCCTACGAGCAGTACTTC. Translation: CSAIPSYEQYF.

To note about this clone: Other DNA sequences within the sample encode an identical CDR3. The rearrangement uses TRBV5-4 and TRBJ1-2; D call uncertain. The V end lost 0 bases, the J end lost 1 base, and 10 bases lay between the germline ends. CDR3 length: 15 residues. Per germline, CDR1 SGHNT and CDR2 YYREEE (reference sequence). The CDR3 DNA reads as TGTGCCAGCAGCTTGGCGGCAGGCCTTAACTATGGCTACACCTTC. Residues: CASSLAAGLNYGYTF.

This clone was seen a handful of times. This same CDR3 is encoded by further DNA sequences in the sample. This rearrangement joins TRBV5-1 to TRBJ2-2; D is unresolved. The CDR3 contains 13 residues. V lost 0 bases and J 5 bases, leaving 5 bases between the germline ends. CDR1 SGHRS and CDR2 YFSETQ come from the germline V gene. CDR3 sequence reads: CASSLVPTGELFF. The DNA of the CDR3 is TGCGCCAGCAGCTTGGTTCCTACCGGGGAGCTGTTTTTT.

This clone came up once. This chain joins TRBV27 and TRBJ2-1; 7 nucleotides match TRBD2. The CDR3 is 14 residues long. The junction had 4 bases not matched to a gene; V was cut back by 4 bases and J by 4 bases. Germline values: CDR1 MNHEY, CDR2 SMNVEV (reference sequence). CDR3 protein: CASSSAGPYNEQFF. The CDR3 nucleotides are TGTGCCAGCAGTTCAGCGGGACCTTACAATGAGCAGTTCTTC.

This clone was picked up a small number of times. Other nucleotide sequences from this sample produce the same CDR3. The CDR3 DNA follows: TGTGCCAGCAGTCCCCGGACAGGAGAAGCTTTCTTT. This sequence encodes CASSPRTGEAFF. The J gene is TRBJ1-1, the V gene TRBV28; 7 bases are a match to TRBD1. The V and J ends lost 5 bases and 8 bases, in that order; junction bases with no gene match: 5. The CDR3 runs to 12 residues. The germline gives CDR1 MDHEN, CDR2 SYDVKM.

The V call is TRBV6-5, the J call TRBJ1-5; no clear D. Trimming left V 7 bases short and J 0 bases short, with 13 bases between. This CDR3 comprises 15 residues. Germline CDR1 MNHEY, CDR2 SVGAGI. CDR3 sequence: CASNYARYSNQPQHF. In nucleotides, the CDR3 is TGTGCCAGCAACTACGCCCGATATAGCAATCAGCCCCAGCATTTT.

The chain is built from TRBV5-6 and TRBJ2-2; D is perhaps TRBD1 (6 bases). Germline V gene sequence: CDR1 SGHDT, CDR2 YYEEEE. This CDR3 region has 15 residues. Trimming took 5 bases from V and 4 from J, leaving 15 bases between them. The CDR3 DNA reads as TGTGCCAGCAGGACCACAGGGTTGGGCACCGGGGAGCTGTTTTTT. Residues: CASRTTGLGTGELFF.

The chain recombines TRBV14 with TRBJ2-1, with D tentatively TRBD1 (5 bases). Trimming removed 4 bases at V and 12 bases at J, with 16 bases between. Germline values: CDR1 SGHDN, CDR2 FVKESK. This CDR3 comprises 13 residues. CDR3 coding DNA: TGTGCCAGCAGCCTGACATCCAGGGTAAGGCAGTTCTTC. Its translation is CASSLTSRVRQFF. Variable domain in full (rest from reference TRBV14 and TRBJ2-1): EAGVTQFPSHSVIEKGQTVTLRCDPISGHDNLYWYRRVMGKEIKFLLHFVKESKQDESGMPNNRFLAERTGGTYSTLKVQPAELEDSGVYFCASSLTSRVRQFFGPGTRLTVL.

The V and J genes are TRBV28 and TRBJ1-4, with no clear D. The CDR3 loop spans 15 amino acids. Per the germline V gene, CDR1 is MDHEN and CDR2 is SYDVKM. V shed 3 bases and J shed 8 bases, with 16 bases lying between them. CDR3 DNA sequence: TGTGCCAGCAGTTTCGGCGGGGAGGGCCAGGAAAAACTGTTTTTT. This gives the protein CASSFGGEGQEKLFF.

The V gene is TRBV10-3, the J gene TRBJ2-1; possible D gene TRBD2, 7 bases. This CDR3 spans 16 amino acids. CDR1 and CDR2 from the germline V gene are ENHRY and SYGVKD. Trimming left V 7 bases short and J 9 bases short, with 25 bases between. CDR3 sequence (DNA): TGTGCCATCACCAGGTTTTTGTCTAGCGGAGGGGGTGAGCAGTTCTTC. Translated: CAITRFLSSGGGEQFF.

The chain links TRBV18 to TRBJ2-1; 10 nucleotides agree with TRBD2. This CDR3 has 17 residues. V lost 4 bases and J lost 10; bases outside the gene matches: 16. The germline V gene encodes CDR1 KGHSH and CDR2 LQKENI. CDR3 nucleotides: TGTGCCAGCTCACGACAGAAACTAGCGGGGACATCCGGGGAGCAGTTCTTC. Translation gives CASSRQKLAGTSGEQFF.

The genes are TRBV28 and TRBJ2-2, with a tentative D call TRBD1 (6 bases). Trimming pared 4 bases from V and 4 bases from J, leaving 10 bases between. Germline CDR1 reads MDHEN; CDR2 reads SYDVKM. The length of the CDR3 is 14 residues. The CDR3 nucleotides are TGTGCCAGCAGTTCGTCAGGGGTCACCGGGGAGCTGTTTTTT. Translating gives CASSSSGVTGELFF.

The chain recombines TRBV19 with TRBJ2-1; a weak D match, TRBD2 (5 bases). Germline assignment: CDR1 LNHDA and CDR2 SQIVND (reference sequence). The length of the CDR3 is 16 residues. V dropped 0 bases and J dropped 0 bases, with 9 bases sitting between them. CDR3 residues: CASSIDLAGSYNEQFF. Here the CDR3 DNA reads TGTGCCAGTAGTATAGATCTGGCGGGCTCCTACAATGAGCAGTTCTTC.

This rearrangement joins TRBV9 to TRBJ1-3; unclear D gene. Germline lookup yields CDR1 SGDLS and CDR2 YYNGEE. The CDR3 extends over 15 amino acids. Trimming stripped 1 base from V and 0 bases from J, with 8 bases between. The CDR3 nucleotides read TGTGCCAGCAGCGTACAACACAGCTCTGGAAACACCATATATTTT. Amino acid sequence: CASSVQHSSGNTIYF.

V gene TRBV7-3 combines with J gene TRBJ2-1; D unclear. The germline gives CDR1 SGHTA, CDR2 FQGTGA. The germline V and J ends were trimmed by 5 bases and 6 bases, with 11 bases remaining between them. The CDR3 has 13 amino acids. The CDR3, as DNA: TGTGCCAGCAGCAACACTCCGGGCAATGAGCAGTTCTTC. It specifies CASSNTPGNEQFF.

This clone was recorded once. CDR3 sequence reads: CASSYATGGGETQYF. CDR3 nucleotide sequence: TGTGCCAGCAGTTACGCGACAGGGGGCGGGGAGACCCAGTACTTC. V is TRBV6-5 and J is TRBJ2-5, with 10 nucleotides matching TRBD1. Germline V gene lookup returns CDR1 MNHEY and CDR2 SVGAGI. After removal of 2 bases from V and 5 bases from J, the junction contained 5 bases not matched to a gene. The CDR3 has 15 amino acids.